Listed below are T cell receptor beta chains from one sample, sequenced in a study of blood T cell repertoires in COVID-19. Profiling relied on immunoSEQ multiplex PCR, and the TCRdb table lists in-frame clones only, not all of them. The data contain about 200,000 clones, approximately 90% of them singletons. The sample taken for sequencing was peripheral blood. The receptors originated from a man between 60 and 75 years old with COVID-19, enrolled during active disease. The CDR3 runs from the conserved cysteine through the conserved F or W. A D gene is named only where the DNA matches it firmly. Some rows mark clone size as missing; the rest say once, few, many or name a class of expanded clone.

clone size	V gene	D gene	J gene	CDR3 protein	CDR3 DNA
few	TRBV7-3	NA	TRBJ1-4	CASSPLVAVPNEKLFF	TGTGCCAGCAGCCCCCTGGTGGCAGTACCTAATGAAAAACTGTTTTTT
NA	TRBV18	TRBD1	TRBJ1-4	CASSPPQGAIGGKEKLFF	TGTGCCAGCTCACCTCCACAGGGGGCTATAGGCGGAAAAGAAAAACTGTTTTTT
NA	TRBV21-1	NA	TRBJ2-3	CASLPTEVRTDTQYF	TGTGCCAGTCTCCCAACCGAGGTGAGGACAGATACGCAGTATTTT
NA	TRBV5-4	NA	TRBJ2-2	CASSLAVGSTGELFF	TGTGCCAGCAGCTTGGCCGTCGGGTCCACCGGGGAGCTGTTTTTT
once	TRBV11-2	TRBD1	TRBJ1-4	CASSVGGTGAQKLFF	TGTGCCAGCAGCGTAGGGGGGACAGGGGCGCAAAAACTGTTTTTT
NA	TRBV11-2	NA	TRBJ2-7	CASSRDFVYEQYF	TGTGCCAGCAGCCGGGATTTCGTCTACGAGCAGTACTTC
NA	TRBV19	TRBD2	TRBJ2-1	CASSRLAGGHNEQFF	TGTGCCAGTAGTCGACTAGCGGGAGGGCACAATGAGCAGTTCTTC
once	TRBV5-1	TRBD1	TRBJ2-6	CASSLYGTGGASGANVLTF	TGCGCCAGCAGCTTGTATGGGACAGGGGGCGCGTCTGGGGCCAACGTCCTGACTTTC
NA	TRBV2	TRBD1	TRBJ2-7	CASSGTETPYEQYF	TGTGCCAGCAGCGGGACAGAGACCCCCTACGAGCAGTACTTC
NA	TRBV19	NA	TRBJ2-7	CASSRGWPSYEQYF	TGTGCCAGTAGTAGAGGTTGGCCCTCCTACGAGCAGTACTTC
NA	TRBV30	NA	TRBJ1-2	CAWSPGGYGYTF	TGTGCCTGGAGTCCGGGGGGCTATGGCTACACCTTC
NA	TRBV2	NA	TRBJ1-6	CASSIGQIYNSPLHF	TGTGCCAGCAGTATCGGACAGATCTATAATTCACCCCTCCACTTT
NA	TRBV19	NA	TRBJ2-2	CASSPPGTGELFF	TGTGCCAGTTCCCCCCCGGGCACCGGGGAGCTGTTTTTT
NA	TRBV6-5	NA	TRBJ1-2	CASSPGTPYGYTF	TGTGCCAGCAGCCCCGGGACACCTTATGGCTACACCTTC
NA	TRBV4-1	NA	TRBJ1-2	CASSHSRTFGSYGYTF	TGCGCCAGCAGCCACTCCCGTACGTTCGGTAGCTATGGCTACACCTTC
NA	TRBV10-1	TRBD2	TRBJ2-1	CASHSGFSYNEQFF	TGCGCCAGCCATAGCGGGTTTTCCTACAATGAGCAGTTCTTC
NA	TRBV28	NA	TRBJ2-4	CASSLAGSAKNIQYF	TGTGCCAGCAGTTTAGCGGGTTCGGCCAAAAACATTCAGTACTTC
NA	TRBV9	NA	TRBJ2-1	CASSPVGLNEQFF	TGTGCCAGCAGCCCTGTGGGCCTCAATGAGCAGTTCTTC
few	TRBV5-1	TRBD1	TRBJ1-6	CASSLRQGSKSSPLHF	TGCGCCAGCAGCCTAAGACAGGGAAGCAAGAGTTCACCCCTCCACTTT
NA	TRBV30	NA	TRBJ1-5	CAWSVGGNQPQHF	TGTGCCTGGAGTGTCGGCGGAAATCAGCCCCAGCATTTT
NA	TRBV15	NA	TRBJ1-2	CATSRGGAYGYTF	TGTGCCACCAGCAGAGGGGGAGCCTATGGCTACACCTTC
NA	TRBV6-1	NA	TRBJ1-2	CASSDRVSYGYTF	TGTGCCAGCAGTGACAGGGTTAGCTATGGCTACACCTTC